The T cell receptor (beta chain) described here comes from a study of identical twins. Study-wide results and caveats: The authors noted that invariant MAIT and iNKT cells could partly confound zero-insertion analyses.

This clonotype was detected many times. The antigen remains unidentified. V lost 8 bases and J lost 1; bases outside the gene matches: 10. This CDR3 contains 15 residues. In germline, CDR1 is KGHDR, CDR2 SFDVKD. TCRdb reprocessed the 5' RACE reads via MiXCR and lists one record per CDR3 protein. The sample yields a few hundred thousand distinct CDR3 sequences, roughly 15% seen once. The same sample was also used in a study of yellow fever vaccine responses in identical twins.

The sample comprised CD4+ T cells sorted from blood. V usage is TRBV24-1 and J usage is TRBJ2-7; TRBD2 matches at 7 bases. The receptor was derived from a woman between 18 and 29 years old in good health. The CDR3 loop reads CATKGGAGASYEQYF. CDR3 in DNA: TGTGCCACCAAGGGTGGTGCGGGAGCGTCCTACGAGCAGTACTTC.